This T cell receptor (beta chain) was identified in a study of blood T cell repertoires in COVID-19. Trimming removed 2 bases at V and 0 bases at J, with 16 bases between. Per germline, CDR1 LGHNA and CDR2 YNFKEQ. The CDR3 length is 17 residues. Method: immunoSEQ multiplex PCR; TCRdb's copy keeps in-frame clones and lacks some. Among about 140,000 clones listed, more than 75% were seen once. This receptor was taken from a woman of 80 years or more with acute or convalescent COVID-19. The material sequenced was peripheral blood. The V call is TRBV4-2, the J call TRBJ1-1, with D possibly TRBD1 on 5 matching bases. The DNA for the CDR3 is TGTGCCAGCAGCCAAAGGGGTGTTTTGAGGCTGAACACTGAAGCTTTCTTT. Amino acid sequence: CASSQRGVLRLNTEAFF.